The 32 T cell receptor beta chains listed next were all sequenced from one sample in a study of shared clonotypes between healthy human individuals. Sequencing used immunoSEQ multiplex PCR; TCRdb keeps in-frame clones, though not all of them. The repertoire holds about a million clones, around three quarters seen once, with 0.89% in the top ten. Sequenced material: memory CD4+ T cells from PBMCs. Subset described: CD45RA-negative fraction. Receptor source: a man aged 18 to 30 in good health. Some clones in this sample may be carry-over from other donors' samples.

CDR3 in DNA: TGTGCCAGCTCGCCCTACGTAGGACCTAACTATGGCTACACCTTC. Translated, it gives CASSPYVGPNYGYTF. The gene calls are TRBV18 and TRBJ1-2, with D hard to call. Germline CDR1 is KGHSH and CDR2 is LQKENI. The CDR3 is 15 residues long. Deletions cut 6 bases from V and 0 bases from J, with 14 bases between.

This clone was counted a few times. The CDR3 region is CASSQIRDRGNEQYF. DNA for the CDR3: TGCGCCAGCAGCCAAATCCGGGACAGGGGCAACGAGCAGTACTTC. The chain carries TRBV4-1 and TRBJ2-7; TRBD1 matches at 10 bases. The V and J ends lost 2 bases and 5 bases, in that order; junction bases with no gene match: 6. Germline values: CDR1 MGHRA, CDR2 YSYEKL. This CDR3 contains 15 residues.

J is TRBJ2-7 and V is TRBV19, with TRBD1 matching 9 bases. J lost 5 bases, V lost 11 bases, and 10 bases had no gene match. Germline-derived CDR1 and CDR2 are LNHDA and SQIVND (reference sequence). The CDR3 sequence is 13 residues long. CDR3 protein: CAVGTGILDEQYF. The CDR3 DNA sequence: TGTGCCGTAGGGACAGGGATCCTCGACGAGCAGTACTTC.

The chain combines TRBV7-9 with TRBJ1-4; 7 bases align to TRBD1. The V gene's germline CDR1 is SEHNR and CDR2 FQNEAQ (reference sequence). The CDR3 is 16 amino acids. The V segment lost 5 bases and the J segment 6 bases; nucleotides outside the gene matches: 12. CDR3 in DNA: TGTGCCAGCAGCCCTTGGGGGGGAACAGGGGATGAAAAACTGTTTTTT. This sequence encodes CASSPWGGTGDEKLFF.

Ten or more counts support this clone. The gene calls are TRBV5-1 and TRBJ2-2, with 10 bases aligning to TRBD2. The V gene's germline CDR1 is SGHRS and CDR2 YFSETQ. This CDR3 comprises 16 residues. With V trimmed by 3 bases and J by 6 bases, 8 bases remained unmatched. CDR3 region: CASSSRAGGPSGELFF. In DNA, the CDR3 is TGCGCCAGCAGCTCCCGAGCGGGAGGGCCTTCCGGGGAGCTGTTTTTT.

The DNA for the CDR3 is TGTGCCAGCAGCTCGGGACTAGCGGGAGACACCGGGGAGCTGTTTTTT. Its protein product is CASSSGLAGDTGELFF. The chain employs TRBV4-2 and TRBJ2-2; 14 bases match TRBD2. This CDR3 is built from 16 residues. J lost 3 bases, V lost 5 bases, and 2 bases had no gene match. Germline V gene lookup returns CDR1 LGHNA and CDR2 YNFKEQ.

V usage is TRBV27 and J usage is TRBJ1-3, with 8 bases fitting TRBD1. Germline assignment: CDR1 MNHEY and CDR2 SMNVEV (reference sequence). CDR3 length equals 15 residues. V gave up 5 bases and J gave up 0 bases; unmatched junction bases: 3. This chain's CDR3 is CASSLTGGSGNTIYF. CDR3 in DNA: TGTGCCAGCAGTCTAACAGGGGGCTCTGGAAACACCATATATTTT.

The V call is TRBV14, the J call TRBJ2-7; TRBD2 might be the D (5 bases). Trimming pared 0 bases from V and 2 bases from J, leaving 11 bases between. The CDR3 length is 15 residues. The germline CDR1 and CDR2 sequences are SGHDN and FVKESK. CDR3 in amino acids: CASSQEGGRPYEQYF. CDR3 DNA sequence: TGTGCCAGCAGCCAAGAAGGTGGGAGACCCTACGAGCAGTACTTC.

The rearrangement uses TRBV11-2 and TRBJ1-1; D remains ambiguous. This CDR3 spans 14 amino acids. With 2 bases removed from V and 0 bases from J, the gap between germline ends came to 7 bases. Germline loops: CDR1 SGHAT, CDR2 FQNNGV. The CDR3, as DNA: TGTGCCAGCAGCTTACTCAGCCTGAACACTGAAGCTTTCTTT. Encoded protein: CASSLLSLNTEAFF. Full variable domain (rest looked up from reference TRBV11-2 and TRBJ1-1): EAGVAQSPRYKIIEKRQSVAFWCNPISGHATLYWYQQILGQGPKLLIQFQNNGVVDDSQLPKDRFSAERLKGVDSTLKIQPAKLEDSAVYLCASSLLSLNTEAFFGQGTRLTVV.

This clone turned up a few times. This rearrangement joins TRBV5-1 to TRBJ2-6; D might be TRBD1 (6 bases). Trimming left V 0 bases short and J 2 bases short, with 9 bases between. The CDR3 spans 16 residues. CDR1 and CDR2 (germline): SGHRS, YFSETQ. As DNA, the CDR3 is TGCGCCAGCAGCTTGGGAGGGGGAACTGGGGCCAACGTCCTGACTTTC. Protein: CASSLGGGTGANVLTF. Using reference TRBV5-1 and TRBJ2-6 for the parts outside the CDR3, the full variable domain is KAGVTQTPRYLIKTRGQQVTLSCSPISGHRSVSWYQQTPGQGLQFLFEYFSETQRNKGNFPGRFSGRQFSNSRSEMNVSTLELGDSALYLCASSLGGGTGANVLTFGAGSRLTVL.

This chain connects TRBV2 to TRBJ2-7; D gene unclear. CDR3 length equals 15 residues. The V and J ends lost 5 bases and 3 bases respectively, with 17 bases between them. Germline CDR1 and CDR2: SNHLY and FYNNEI. CDR3 sequence: CASSPTYLTGYEQYF. CDR3 bases: TGTGCCAGCAGTCCAACATATCTAACTGGCTACGAGCAGTACTTC.

This chain uses TRBV5-1 with TRBJ2-3; D is possibly TRBD1 (6 bases). V was shortened by 7 bases and J by 3 bases, with 21 bases between the two germline ends. CDR1 and CDR2 from the germline V gene are SGHRS and YFSETQ. The CDR3 sequence is 16 residues long. In nucleotides, the CDR3 is TGCGCCAGCGTCCCTGACCTCAGGGGCCAGACAGATACGCAGTATTTT. It yields the protein CASVPDLRGQTDTQYF.

J is TRBJ2-3 and V is TRBV6-1, with TRBD2 matching 8 bases. Looked up from germline, CDR1 is MNHNS and CDR2 is SASEGT. The CDR3 extends over 15 amino acids. J lost 4 bases, V lost 0 bases, and 3 bases had no gene match. Written as DNA, the CDR3 is TGTGCCAGCAGTGAAGCCCTAGCGGGTTCAGATACGCAGTATTTT. This encodes CASSEALAGSDTQYF.

This clone was seen more than once but under ten times. Additional DNA sequences in this sample encode the identical CDR3. The chain carries TRBV5-1 and TRBJ2-7; 7 nucleotides align to TRBD1. This CDR3 contains 12 residues. Germline lookup yields CDR1 SGHRS and CDR2 YFSETQ. V lost 0 bases to trimming and J lost 7 bases; unmatched junction nucleotides: 1. The CDR3 is CASSLVRGEQYF. CDR3 nucleotide sequence: TGCGCCAGCAGCTTGGTCAGGGGGGAGCAGTACTTC.

The DNA for the CDR3 is TGTGCCAGCAGGACGGGGACTAGCGGGAGTAACGAGCAGTTCTTC. Translating it yields CASRTGTSGSNEQFF. The gene calls are TRBV7-3 and TRBJ2-1, with 14 positions matching TRBD2. There are 15 residues in the CDR3. CDR1 and CDR2 from the germline V gene are SGHTA and FQGTGA. Trimming at V came to 6 bases and at J to 10 bases, leaving 8 bases not matched to a gene.

The rearrangement uses TRBV5-1 and TRBJ2-2; D is possibly TRBD1 (6 bases). Deletions cut 2 bases from V and 1 base from J, with 9 bases between. There are 15 residues in the CDR3. Germline CDR1 reads SGHRS; CDR2 reads YFSETQ. The CDR3 loop is CASSLRQVNTGELFF. The CDR3 DNA sequence: TGCGCCAGCAGCTTACGACAGGTGAACACCGGGGAGCTGTTTTTT.

The chain carries TRBV28 and TRBJ2-5; D might be TRBD2 (5 bases). CDR1 is MDHEN and CDR2 is SYDVKM in the germline V gene. The CDR3 is 16 residues long. V was shortened by 6 bases and J by 1 base, with 18 bases between the two germline ends. CDR3 nucleotide sequence: TGTGCCAGCAGCCTTGGGCTAGCAGCTGGCCAAGAGACCCAGTACTTC. It is translated as CASSLGLAAGQETQYF.

As for this clone: A read error is possible here, since a much larger clone lies one base away. The DNA of the CDR3 is TGTGCCTGGAGCGCTATGATGAACACTGAAGCTTCCTTT. It yields the protein CAWSAMMNTEASF. The chain recombines TRBV30 with TRBJ1-1; D remains ambiguous. Per the germline V gene, CDR1 is GTSNPN and CDR2 is SVGIG (reference sequence). This CDR3 is 13 amino acids long.

The chain joins TRBV30 to TRBJ2-1; D gene uncertain. CDR1 and CDR2 from the germline V gene are GTSNPN and SVGIG (reference sequence). This CDR3 has 15 residues. V was trimmed by 1 base and J by 4 bases, leaving 14 bases between them. Here the CDR3 reads CAWSDGSSIYNEQFF. CDR3 DNA: TGTGCCTGGAGTGACGGCTCGTCGATATACAATGAGCAGTTCTTC.

This clone showed up just a few times. CDR3 amino acids: CASSLRSGPIKFF. CDR3 nucleotide sequence: TGTGCCAGCAGTTTAAGGAGCGGACCAATCAAGTTCTTC. V and J are TRBV28 and TRBJ2-1, with D perhaps TRBD2 (5 bases). The CDR3 spans 13 residues. V dropped 2 bases and J dropped 14 bases, with 16 bases sitting between them. Germline V gene lookup returns CDR1 MDHEN and CDR2 SYDVKM.

This clone was picked up one time. The J gene is TRBJ1-2, the V gene TRBV2; possibly TRBD1 for D (5 bases). Germline lookup yields CDR1 SNHLY and CDR2 FYNNEI. With 6 bases removed from V and 5 bases from J, the gap between germline ends came to 22 bases. CDR3 size: 16 residues. The CDR3 bases are TGTGCCAGCAGAACCGGGACCGATGGACTTCATTATGGCTACACCTTC. This codes for CASRTGTDGLHYGYTF.

V gene TRBV9 combines with J gene TRBJ2-2, with a weak D call TRBD2 (5 bases). Deletions cut 1 base from V and 4 bases from J, with 14 bases between. The CDR3 contains 16 residues. CDR1 and CDR2 from the germline V gene are SGDLS and YYNGEE. This CDR3 reads CASSVRGNGGTGELFF. The CDR3, as DNA: TGTGCCAGCAGCGTACGAGGGAATGGTGGCACCGGGGAGCTGTTTTTT.

As concerns this clone: Germline and junction disagree at one end, which may indicate a read error. Other DNA sequences in the same sample also yield this CDR3. This sequence joins TRBV5-1 and TRBJ2-7; 9 nucleotides align to TRBD2. Germline V gene data show CDR1 as SGHRS and CDR2 as YFSETQ. This CDR3 region has 15 residues. The DNA for the CDR3 is TGTGCCAGCAGCTCCTCTAGCGGGATCTTTCGCGAGCAGTACTTC. This codes for CASSSSSGIFREQYF.

This chain connects TRBV9 to TRBJ1-1; 9 bases align to TRBD1. In germline, CDR1 is SGDLS, CDR2 YYNGEE. The CDR3 runs to 14 residues. The junction had 5 bases not matched to a gene; V was cut back by 3 bases and J by 5 bases. Written as DNA, the CDR3 is TGTGCCAGCAGCGCCGGGACAGGGCTAACTGAAGCTTTCTTT. Translating gives CASSAGTGLTEAFF.

The chain combines TRBV5-1 with TRBJ2-7; TRBD2 agrees at 13 bases. The germline gives CDR1 SGHRS, CDR2 YFSETQ. After removal of 4 bases from V and 12 bases from J, the junction contained 16 bases not matched to a gene. The CDR3 runs 16 residues. The CDR3 DNA reads as TGCGCCAGCAGCCTTGGACTAGCGGGAGCATCCGGTTCTGGGTACTTC. Translating gives CASSLGLAGASGSGYF.

V and J are TRBV5-1 and TRBJ2-3; 10 nucleotides agree with TRBD2. V gave up 2 bases and J gave up 2 bases; unmatched junction bases: 5. Per germline, CDR1 SGHRS and CDR2 YFSETQ. This CDR3 region has 16 residues. CDR3 protein: CASSFRGLADTDTQYF. The DNA of the CDR3 is TGCGCCAGCAGCTTCAGAGGACTAGCGGACACAGATACGCAGTATTTT.

This clone has just a few counts. The chain links TRBV2 to TRBJ1-2; unclear D gene. This CDR3 is built from 13 residues. Germline CDR1 SNHLY, CDR2 FYNNEI. Trimming left V 1 base short and J 7 bases short, with 10 bases between. The CDR3 protein is CASSEVGMGGYTF. As DNA, the CDR3 is TGTGCCAGCAGTGAAGTAGGGATGGGTGGCTACACCTTC.

The chain couples TRBV5-1 to TRBJ1-1, with D unclear. The CDR3 has 15 residues. The V gene's germline CDR1 is SGHRS and CDR2 YFSETQ. V was cut by 0 bases and J by 4 bases, with 13 bases left in between. For the CDR3, the DNA is TGCGCCAGCAGCTTGGCGGGCATAGGGTTCACTGAAGCTTTCTTT. Its translation: CASSLAGIGFTEAFF.

The chain combines TRBV4-2 with TRBJ2-7; D gene uncertain. Trimming pared 0 bases from V and 7 bases from J, leaving 7 bases between. This CDR3 has 12 residues. CDR1 and CDR2 from the germline V gene are LGHNA and YNFKEQ. The CDR3 coding sequence is TGTGCCAGCAGCCAAGAGGGGATAGAGCAGTACTTC. Its protein product is CASSQEGIEQYF.

The V and J genes are TRBV23-1 and TRBJ1-2; D gene unclear. TRBV23-1 is an ORF, and what it does is uncertain. The CDR3 has 17 residues. Trimming removed 0 bases from V and 0 bases from J, with 14 bases in between. The CDR3 sequence: CASSQSYLRETNYGYTF. Written as DNA, the CDR3 is TGCGCCAGCAGTCAATCCTATTTGAGGGAAACTAACTATGGCTACACCTTC.

This clone was detected a few times. The chain joins TRBV5-4 to TRBJ2-2; a weak D match, TRBD2 (6 bases). Germline assignment: CDR1 SGHNT and CDR2 YYREEE (reference sequence). The V end was cut by 0 bases, the J end by 4 bases, with 10 bases between. The CDR3 sequence is 15 residues long. The CDR3 spells CASSLGPGLTGELFF. CDR3 sequence (DNA): TGTGCCAGCAGCTTGGGACCGGGACTCACCGGGGAGCTGTTTTTT.

The chain is built from TRBV5-6 and TRBJ1-3; D not resolved. V was pared by 4 bases and J by 8 bases, with 7 bases between. This CDR3 is built from 11 residues. Germline loops: CDR1 SGHDT, CDR2 YYEEEE. CDR3: CASSVRDTIYF. The CDR3 bases are TGTGCCAGCAGCGTCCGAGACACCATATATTTT.